The 16 T cell receptor beta chains presented below share a single source sample, sequenced in a study of graft-versus-host responses after intestinal transplantation. The table came from immunoSEQ multiplex PCR; TCRdb's copy has only in-frame clones and leaves some out. The sample has about 25,000 clones; 70% to 90% are singletons. The sample consisted of PBMCs, taken roughly 69 weeks after intestinal transplant. These receptors all come from a human patient who received an intestinal transplant, so some T cells may come from the graft donor.

The chain is built from TRBV7-8 and TRBJ1-1; weak D call: TRBD1 (5 bases). CDR1 is SGHVS and CDR2 is FQNEAQ in the germline V gene. The CDR3 length is 14 residues. The V gene lost 6 bases and the J gene lost 5 bases, with 16 bases spanning the gap. As DNA, the CDR3 is TGTGCCAGCAGGCGCCAGGGACTAGTAACTGAAGCTTTCTTT. Amino acids: CASRRQGLVTEAFF.

V gene TRBV5-1 combines with J gene TRBJ2-1; D call uncertain. The CDR3 sequence is 13 residues long. CDR1 is SGHRS, CDR2 YFSETQ, per germline. Trimming took 3 bases from V and 0 from J, leaving 4 bases between them. This CDR3 is CASSWSSYNEQFF. The CDR3 nucleotides are TGCGCCAGCAGCTGGAGCTCCTACAATGAGCAGTTCTTC.

The V call is TRBV6-5, the J call TRBJ2-7; D is ambiguous. CDR3 length: 14 amino acids. Deletions cut 7 bases from V and 6 bases from J, with 19 bases between. CDR1 is MNHEY, CDR2 SVGAGI, per germline. For the CDR3, the DNA is TGTGCCAGCATTAACCGGGTTCCCGCCGGCGAGCAGTACTTC. Its translation: CASINRVPAGEQYF.

The chain combines TRBV28 with TRBJ2-5; maybe TRBD2 (5 bases). Trimming pared 10 bases from V and 8 bases from J, leaving 14 bases between. The CDR3 contains 11 residues. The germline V gene encodes CDR1 MDHEN and CDR2 SYDVKM. The CDR3 here is CATRTPRTQYF. The DNA for the CDR3 is TGTGCCACCAGGACTCCTAGAACCCAGTACTTC.

This chain connects TRBV5-4 to TRBJ2-1; either TRBD1 or TRBD2 may supply D (6 bases each). V lost 0 bases to trimming and J lost 12 bases, with 7 bases between them. Germline V lookup: CDR1 SGHNT, CDR2 YYREEE (reference sequence). The CDR3 length is 11 residues. CDR3 coding DNA: TGTGCCAGCAGCTTGGAGGGGGGGCAGTTCTTC. This translates into CASSLEGGQFF.

The genes are TRBV25-1 and TRBJ2-5; TRBD1 matches 11 bases. The last part of the DNA fits TRBJ2-7 better; the J call may be wrong. Germline loops: CDR1 MGHDK, CDR2 SYGVNS. This CDR3 comprises 15 residues. DNA of the CDR3: TGTGCCAGCAGGGGCAGGGACAGGGGGGCCTACGAGCAGTACTTC. It codes for CASRGRDRGAYEQYF.

The chain couples TRBV9 to TRBJ1-5; D is uncertain. Trimming shortened V by 2 bases and J by 5 bases, and 14 bases separated the two germline ends. The CDR3 is 15 residues long. The germline V gene encodes CDR1 SGDLS and CDR2 YYNGEE. CDR3 DNA sequence: TGTGCCAGCAGCGTGGGCCCAGGTGAGGATCAGCCCCAGCATTTT. Amino acids: CASSVGPGEDQPQHF.

V gene TRBV7-3 combines with J gene TRBJ2-1, with TRBD2 matching 7 bases. Germline lookup yields CDR1 SGHTA and CDR2 FQGTGA. The CDR3 consists of 11 residues. Trimming cost V 5 bases and J 10 bases; bases outside gene matches: 2. CDR3 amino acids: CASSGGLEQFF. The CDR3, as DNA: TGTGCCAGCAGCGGGGGACTAGAGCAGTTCTTC.

This chain joins TRBV18 and TRBJ2-1; TRBD2 agrees at 11 bases. After removal of 6 bases from V and 2 bases from J, the junction contained 15 bases not matched to a gene. Germline V CDR1 and CDR2: KGHSH, LQKENI. The CDR3 totals 19 residues. The CDR3 loop is CASSLTGLAGGATYNEQFF. The CDR3 DNA is TGTGCCAGCTCTTTGACGGGGCTAGCGGGAGGCGCAACCTACAATGAGCAGTTCTTC.

In its sample, this clone was seen once. V usage is TRBV27 and J usage is TRBJ2-1; a possible D gene is TRBD2 (5 bases). V lost 0 bases, J lost 3 bases, and 9 bases lay in between. CDR1 and CDR2 (germline): MNHEY, SMNVEV (reference sequence). The CDR3 sequence is 15 residues long. The chain's CDR3 is CASSLSNDYYNEQFF. The DNA for the CDR3 is TGTGCCAGCAGTTTATCGAACGACTACTACAATGAGCAGTTCTTC.

The chain's CDR3 is CASSARGRKLEQFF. CDR3 DNA: TGTGCCAGCAGTGCTCGGGGGCGGAAGCTTGAGCAGTTCTTC. The gene calls are TRBV6-1 and TRBJ2-1; D could derive from TRBD1 or TRBD2 (6 bases each). CDR3 length equals 14 residues. The germline CDR1 and CDR2 sequences are MNHNS and SASEGT. The V end lost 4 bases, the J end lost 9 bases, and 16 bases lay between the germline ends.

The genes are TRBV28 and TRBJ2-7; D is unresolved. The germline V gene encodes CDR1 MDHEN and CDR2 SYDVKM. The CDR3 has 12 residues. The germline V and J ends were trimmed by 1 base and 2 bases, with 3 bases remaining between them. The CDR3 DNA reads as TGTGCCAGCAGTTTATATACCTACGAGCAGTACTTC. Residues: CASSLYTYEQYF.

This chain links TRBV7-8 with TRBJ2-7; the D gene is possibly TRBD1 (6 bases). The length of the CDR3 is 14 residues. Trimming took 5 bases from V and 0 from J, leaving 11 bases between them. In germline, CDR1 is SGHVS, CDR2 FQNEAQ. CDR3 bases: TGTGCCAGCAGCGCGGACAGAAACTCCTACGAGCAGTACTTC. This translates into CASSADRNSYEQYF.

The chain has TRBV9 and TRBJ1-4; perhaps TRBD1 as D (5 bases). Germline V lookup: CDR1 SGDLS, CDR2 YYNGEE. Trimming pared 4 bases from V and 10 bases from J, leaving 20 bases between. The CDR3 sequence is 15 residues long. The CDR3 protein is CASSTPTGGAGKLFF. The CDR3 nucleotides are TGTGCCAGCAGCACCCCTACCGGAGGGGCAGGAAAACTGTTTTTT.

The rearrangement links TRBV30 to TRBJ1-1; TRBD1 aligns across 7 bases. Germline V gene sequence: CDR1 GTSNPN, CDR2 SVGIG (reference sequence). CDR3 length: 13 residues. V lost 7 bases, J lost 3 bases, and 8 bases stayed unmatched. CDR3 residues: CASAQGGDTEAFF. As DNA, the CDR3 is TGTGCCTCTGCCCAGGGGGGAGACACTGAAGCTTTCTTT.

The genes are TRBV28 and TRBJ2-7; 8 nucleotides align to TRBD1. Per germline, CDR1 MDHEN and CDR2 SYDVKM. V dropped 4 bases and J dropped 0; count of bases not matched to a gene: 5. The CDR3 is 15 residues long. The CDR3 DNA reads TGTGCCAGCAGTTCCCCGGGACAGGCCTCCTACGAGCAGTACTTC. This gives the protein CASSSPGQASYEQYF.